The rows below give T cell receptor beta chains drawn from one sample of a study of cytomegalovirus exposure and HLA in healthy donors. Sequencing was performed with immunoSEQ multiplex PCR; in TCRdb, only in-frame clones are kept and a portion is missing. The sample lists around 140,000 clones, over 60% occurring once. The sample consisted of PBMCs. These receptors were taken from a middle-aged man in good health and CMV-seronegative. The CDR3 runs from the conserved cysteine through the conserved F or W. Fields, in order: V gene, clone size, J gene, D gene, CDR3 protein, CDR3 DNA. A D gene is named only where the DNA matches it firmly. Rows may omit the clone size; those that give it use once, few, many or a size class.

TRBV28,-,TRBJ2-7,TRBD1,CATRTGSLYEQYF,TGTGCCACGCGGACAGGGAGCCTCTACGAGCAGTACTTC
TRBV29-1,-,TRBJ2-4,TRBD2,CSVQTSGGADIQYF,TGCAGCGTCCAGACTAGCGGGGGGGCGGACATTCAGTACTTC
TRBV13,few,TRBJ2-1,-,CASSFKGESSYNEQFF,TGTGCCAGCAGCTTCAAGGGGGAATCTTCTTACAATGAGCAGTTCTTC
TRBV11-3,-,TRBJ2-1,TRBD2,CASSLGLGLAGGYNEQFF,TGTGCCAGCAGCTTAGGTCTAGGCCTAGCGGGGGGTTACAATGAGCAGTTCTTC
TRBV6-1,few,TRBJ2-3,TRBD2,CASSEKMSLAGRADTQYF,TGTGCCAGCAGTGAAAAAATGTCCCTAGCGGGAAGAGCAGATACGCAGTATTTT
TRBV28,-,TRBJ2-7,-,CASSKPFGGEQYF,TGTGCCAGCAGTAAGCCTTTCGGTGGCGAGCAGTACTTC
TRBV10-1,-,TRBJ2-5,-,CASNIAIDKQETQYF,TGCGCCAGCAACATCGCGATAGACAAGCAAGAGACCCAGTACTTC
TRBV7-6,-,TRBJ2-7,TRBD1,CASSLGGQGYEQYF,TGTGCCAGCAGCTTAGGGGGACAGGGCTACGAGCAGTACTTC
TRBV6-1,-,TRBJ2-3,TRBD2,CASSEALAGPDTQYF,TGTGCCAGCAGTGAAGCGCTAGCGGGGCCAGATACGCAGTATTTT
TRBV30,-,TRBJ1-4,TRBD1,CAWSPGQGWEKLFF,TGTGCCTGGAGTCCAGGACAGGGCTGGGAAAAACTGTTTTTT
TRBV5-6,once,TRBJ1-5,TRBD1,CASARQGNQPQHF,TGTGCCAGTGCCCGACAGGGTAATCAGCCCCAGCATTTT
TRBV5-4,once,TRBJ2-7,TRBD1,CASSLPGQGAWEQYF,TGTGCCAGCAGCCTGCCGGGACAGGGGGCTTGGGAGCAGTACTTC
TRBV7-9,-,TRBJ2-1,TRBD1,CSSSPTGTGLYNEQFF,TGTTCCAGCAGCCCCACCGGGACAGGGCTTTACAATGAGCAGTTCTTC
TRBV14,-,TRBJ2-5,TRBD2,CASSNGTSGGRLRETQYF,TGTGCCAGCAGCAATGGGACTAGCGGGGGGCGCCTGCGAGAGACCCAGTACTTC
TRBV4-2,few,TRBJ2-6,-,CASSTEGSGANVLTF,TGTGCCAGCAGCACGGAGGGCTCTGGGGCCAACGTCCTGACTTTC
TRBV4-1,-,TRBJ2-3,-,CASSPLEGPHGDTQYF,TGCGCCAGCAGCCCGCTAGAGGGCCCCCACGGAGATACGCAGTATTTT
TRBV19,once,TRBJ1-5,TRBD1,CASSIMGQGGRGNQPQHF,TGTGCCAGTAGTATAATGGGACAGGGGGGTAGGGGCAATCAGCCCCAGCATTTT
TRBV5-4,-,TRBJ2-2,-,CASSPTGLNTGELFF,TGTGCCAGCAGCCCTACAGGGTTGAACACCGGGGAGCTGTTTTTT
TRBV6-5,once,TRBJ2-3,TRBD2,CASSPGTSVADTQYF,TGTGCCAGCAGTCCCGGGACTAGCGTTGCAGATACGCAGTATTTT
TRBV28,-,TRBJ2-7,TRBD1,CASSPPGQVYEQYF,TGTGCCAGCAGCCCCCCGGGACAGGTCTACGAGCAGTACTTC
TRBV5-4,few,TRBJ2-2,TRBD1,CASNIRGGELFF,TGTGCCAGCAACATCAGGGGGGGGGAGCTGTTTTTT
TRBV5-1,-,TRBJ2-7,TRBD2,CASSETSSYEQYF,TGCGCCAGCAGCGAGACTAGCAGCTACGAGCAGTACTTC
TRBV27,-,TRBJ2-1,TRBD2,CASRAGEYNEQFF,TGTGCCAGCCGCGCGGGAGAATACAATGAGCAGTTCTTC
TRBV28,-,TRBJ2-7,TRBD2,CASSFPVLAGRYEQYF,TGTGCCAGCAGTTTCCCGGTGTTAGCGGGACGATACGAGCAGTACTTC
TRBV7-9,-,TRBJ1-1,TRBD1,CASSFPWTGASGTEAFF,TGTGCCAGCAGCTTCCCCTGGACAGGGGCAAGCGGCACTGAAGCTTTCTTT
TRBV4-1,-,TRBJ2-7,-,CASSQRTDSYEQYF,TGCGCCAGCAGCCAAAGAACAGACTCCTACGAGCAGTACTTC
TRBV27,few,TRBJ1-1,-,CASSLSGLNTEAFF,TGTGCCAGCAGTTTATCTGGCCTGAACACTGAAGCTTTCTTT
TRBV7-8,-,TRBJ2-7,TRBD1,CASSERDRGFYEQYF,TGTGCCAGCAGCGAACGGGACAGGGGATTCTACGAGCAGTACTTC
TRBV5-4,-,TRBJ2-2,TRBD2,CASSRTSGPGTGELFF,TGTGCCAGCAGCCGGACTAGCGGGCCTGGAACCGGGGAGCTGTTTTTT
TRBV29-1,once,TRBJ2-5,-,CSVDVSLTQETQYF,TGCAGCGTTGATGTCTCACTAACACAAGAGACCCAGTACTTC
TRBV28,once,TRBJ2-7,TRBD1,CASSLQDRDFYEQYF,TGTGCCAGCAGTTTACAGGACAGGGATTTTTACGAGCAGTACTTC
TRBV7-9,-,TRBJ2-1,-,CASSLAWGLSYNEQFF,TGTGCCAGCAGCTTAGCGTGGGGCCTCTCCTACAATGAGCAGTTCTTC
TRBV10-3,-,TRBJ2-2,-,CAISDAQANTGELFF,TGTGCCATCAGTGACGCGCAAGCGAACACCGGGGAGCTGTTTTTT
TRBV6-1,-,TRBJ2-7,TRBD1,CASSIRTGGNYEQYF,TGTGCCAGCAGTATCCGGACAGGGGGGAACTACGAGCAGTACTTC
TRBV28,-,TRBJ1-2,-,CATVRGGHLGGYTF,TGTGCCACCGTGAGGGGGGGACATCTGGGGGGCTACACCTTC
TRBV4-1,-,TRBJ1-1,-,CASSQVLGPSNTEAFF,TGCGCCAGCAGCCAAGTCCTGGGGCCCTCGAACACTGAAGCTTTCTTT
TRBV19,-,TRBJ1-2,-,CASSIAQNLYGYTF,TGTGCCAGTAGTATTGCCCAGAATTTGTATGGCTACACCTTC
TRBV18,-,TRBJ2-7,-,CASSPPAPGAYEQYF,TGTGCCAGCTCACCACCGGCGCCGGGGGCCTACGAGCAGTACTTC
TRBV4-1,-,TRBJ1-6,-,CASSQRPQGIRDSPLHF,TGCGCCAGCAGCCAACGACCACAGGGAATAAGGGATTCACCCCTCCACTTT
TRBV30,-,TRBJ2-5,TRBD1,CAWNLGTGYQETQYF,TGTGCCTGGAATTTGGGGACAGGGTACCAAGAGACCCAGTACTTC
TRBV21-1,once,TRBJ2-7,-,CASSPRHWYEQYF,TGTGCCAGCAGCCCCCGACATTGGTACGAGCAGTACTTC
TRBV28,few,TRBJ2-2,TRBD1,CASSLRGTGGMTGELFF,TGTGCCAGCAGTTTACGCGGGACAGGGGGTATGACCGGGGAGCTGTTTTTT
TRBV11-3,once,TRBJ2-1,TRBD2,CASSLLAGGYNEQFF,TGTGCCAGCAGCTTACTAGCGGGGGGCTACAATGAGCAGTTCTTC
TRBV6-1,-,TRBJ2-7,TRBD1,CASSESPGGQRIDEQYF,TGTGCCAGCAGTGAATCGCCTGGGGGACAGAGGATTGACGAGCAGTACTTC